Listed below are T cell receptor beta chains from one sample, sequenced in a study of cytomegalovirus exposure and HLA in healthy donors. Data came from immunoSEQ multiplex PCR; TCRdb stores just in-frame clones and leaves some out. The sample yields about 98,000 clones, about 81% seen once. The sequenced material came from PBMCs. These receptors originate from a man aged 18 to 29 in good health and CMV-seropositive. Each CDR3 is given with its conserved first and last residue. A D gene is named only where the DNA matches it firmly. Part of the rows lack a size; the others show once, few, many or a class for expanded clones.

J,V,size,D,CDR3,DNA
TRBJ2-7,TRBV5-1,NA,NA,CASSLDVGGPFDEQYF,TGCGCCAGCAGCTTGGATGTCGGGGGGCCCTTCGACGAGCAGTACTTC
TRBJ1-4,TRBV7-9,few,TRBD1,CASSGKTGETTNEKLFF,TGTGCCAGCAGCGGAAAGACAGGGGAAACGACTAATGAAAAACTGTTTTTT
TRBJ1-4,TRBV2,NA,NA,CASNRDNEKLFF,TGTGCCAGTAACAGAGATAATGAAAAACTGTTTTTT
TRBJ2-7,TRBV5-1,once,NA,CASSLFPGDEQYF,TGCGCCAGCAGCTTGTTTCCGGGAGACGAGCAGTACTTC
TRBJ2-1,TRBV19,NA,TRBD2,CASSGTRGNEQFF,TGTGCCAGTAGTGGGACTAGAGGCAATGAGCAGTTCTTC
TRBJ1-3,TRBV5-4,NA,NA,CASSLAGGINSGNTIYF,TGTGCCAGCAGCTTGGCGGGGGGGATAAACTCTGGAAACACCATATATTTT
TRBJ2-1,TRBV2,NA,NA,CASGGDIGDNEQFF,TGTGCCAGCGGGGGGGACATAGGGGACAATGAGCAGTTCTTC
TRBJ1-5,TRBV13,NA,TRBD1,CASSLGGTGVQPQHF,TGTGCCAGCAGCTTAGGTGGGACAGGGGTCCAGCCCCAGCATTTT
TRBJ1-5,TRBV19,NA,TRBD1,CASSPGTGGTQPQHF,TGTGCCAGTAGTCCCGGGACAGGGGGGACTCAGCCCCAGCATTTT
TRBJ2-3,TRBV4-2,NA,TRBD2,CASSLTSGGTDTQYF,TGTGCCAGCAGCCTAACTAGCGGGGGCACAGATACGCAGTATTTT
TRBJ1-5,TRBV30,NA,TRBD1,CAWSAPPDRAPNQPQHF,TGTGCCTGGAGTGCCCCCCCGGACAGGGCCCCCAATCAGCCCCAGCATTTT
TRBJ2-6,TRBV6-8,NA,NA,CASTTGRPSPGANVLTF,TGTGCCAGCACCACAGGGCGTCCCTCTCCTGGGGCCAACGTCCTGACTTTC
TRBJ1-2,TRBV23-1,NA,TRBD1,CASSQFQDRRSDGYTF,TGCGCCAGCAGTCAATTTCAGGACAGGCGGTCAGATGGCTACACCTTC
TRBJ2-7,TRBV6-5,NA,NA,CASSYSPGMMYEQYF,TGTGCCAGCAGTTACTCGCCGGGTATGATGTACGAGCAGTACTTC
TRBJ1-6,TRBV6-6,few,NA,CASTQRGQNSPLHF,TGTGCCAGCACCCAAAGGGGCCAGAATTCACCCCTCCACTTT
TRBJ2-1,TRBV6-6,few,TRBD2,CASSYSRAGGPVEQFF,TGTGCCAGCAGTTACTCGAGGGCGGGGGGGCCAGTCGAGCAGTTCTTC
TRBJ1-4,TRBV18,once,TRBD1,CASSPRTGLNEKLFF,TGTGCCAGCTCACCACGGACAGGATTAAATGAAAAACTGTTTTTT
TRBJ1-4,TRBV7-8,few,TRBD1,CASSFRTGPTNEKLFF,TGTGCCAGCAGCTTCCGGACAGGACCCACTAATGAAAAACTGTTTTTT
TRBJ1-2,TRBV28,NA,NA,CASSFSGHTFLGGYTF,TGTGCCAGCAGTTTTAGTGGACACACGTTCCTGGGAGGGTACACCTTC
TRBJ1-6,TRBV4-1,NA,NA,CASSQDGGDSPLHF,TGCGCCAGCAGCCAAGATGGGGGGGATTCACCCCTCCACTTT
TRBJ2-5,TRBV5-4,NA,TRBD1,CAGATTGGGKWETQYF,TGTGCCGGGGCAACGACAGGGGGGGGCAAATGGGAGACCCAGTACTTC
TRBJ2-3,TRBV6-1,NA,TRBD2,CASSAGLAGSTDMQYF,TGTGCCAGCAGTGCGGGACTAGCGGGGAGCACAGATATGCAGTATTTT
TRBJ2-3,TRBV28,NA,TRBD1,CASALRGTGASDTQYF,TGTGCCAGCGCCCTAAGGGGGACAGGGGCTTCAGATACGCAGTATTTT
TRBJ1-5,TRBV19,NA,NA,CASSIPPVQPQHF,TGTGCCAGTAGTATTCCCCCCGTGCAGCCCCAGCATTTT
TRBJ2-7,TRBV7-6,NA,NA,CASSLEGAYEQYF,TGTGCCAGCAGCTTAGAGGGGGCCTACGAGCAGTACTTC
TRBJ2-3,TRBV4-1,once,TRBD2,CASSQQRASGGTDTQYF,TGCGCCAGCAGCCAACAAAGGGCTAGCGGGGGCACAGATACGCAGTATTTT
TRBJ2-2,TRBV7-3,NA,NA,CASSPDRAGTGELFF,TGTGCCAGCAGCCCAGACAGAGCGGGCACCGGGGAGCTGTTTTTT
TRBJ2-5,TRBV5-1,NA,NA,CASSPSGSRAETQYF,TGCGCCAGCAGCCCCTCCGGGTCTCGAGCGGAGACCCAGTACTTC
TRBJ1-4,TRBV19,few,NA,CASSIGRARDEKLFF,TGTGCCAGTAGTATAGGTAGGGCGAGGGATGAAAAACTGTTTTTT
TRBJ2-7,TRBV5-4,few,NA,CASSLTGRHEQYF,TGTGCCAGCAGCTTAACAGGGAGACACGAGCAGTACTTC
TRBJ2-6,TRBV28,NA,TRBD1,CASSLLSGGDSWGANVLTF,TGTGCCAGCAGTTTATTATCAGGGGGCGATAGCTGGGGGGCCAACGTCCTGACTTTC
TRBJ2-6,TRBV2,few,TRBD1,CASIPGQGAYGANVLTF,TGTGCCAGCATTCCCGGACAGGGGGCGTATGGGGCCAACGTCCTGACTTTC
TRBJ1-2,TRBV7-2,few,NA,CASSPGGGAGYGYTF,TGTGCCAGCAGCCCCGGTGGGGGGGCAGGCTATGGCTACACCTTC
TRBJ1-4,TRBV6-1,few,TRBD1,CASSGRQGLELFF,TGTGCCAGCAGTGGGCGACAGGGATTGGAACTGTTTTTT
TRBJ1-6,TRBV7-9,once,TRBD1,CASSLSGTGDSPLHF,TGTGCCAGCAGCTTATCCGGGACAGGGGACTCACCCCTCCACTTT
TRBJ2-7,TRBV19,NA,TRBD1,CASSIFGQGEQYF,TGTGCCAGTAGTATTTTTGGACAGGGTGAGCAGTACTTC
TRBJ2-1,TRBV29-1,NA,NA,CSVEGGQFF,TGCAGCGTTGAGGGGGGGCAGTTCTTC
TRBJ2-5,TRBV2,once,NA,CASSTTLQDSQETQYF,TGTGCCAGCAGTACGACCCTACAGGATAGCCAAGAGACCCAGTACTTC
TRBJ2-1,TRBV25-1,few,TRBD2,CASSEAGGPLRQNEQFF,TGTGCCAGCAGTGAAGCGGGGGGGCCCCTTCGTCAAAATGAGCAGTTCTTC